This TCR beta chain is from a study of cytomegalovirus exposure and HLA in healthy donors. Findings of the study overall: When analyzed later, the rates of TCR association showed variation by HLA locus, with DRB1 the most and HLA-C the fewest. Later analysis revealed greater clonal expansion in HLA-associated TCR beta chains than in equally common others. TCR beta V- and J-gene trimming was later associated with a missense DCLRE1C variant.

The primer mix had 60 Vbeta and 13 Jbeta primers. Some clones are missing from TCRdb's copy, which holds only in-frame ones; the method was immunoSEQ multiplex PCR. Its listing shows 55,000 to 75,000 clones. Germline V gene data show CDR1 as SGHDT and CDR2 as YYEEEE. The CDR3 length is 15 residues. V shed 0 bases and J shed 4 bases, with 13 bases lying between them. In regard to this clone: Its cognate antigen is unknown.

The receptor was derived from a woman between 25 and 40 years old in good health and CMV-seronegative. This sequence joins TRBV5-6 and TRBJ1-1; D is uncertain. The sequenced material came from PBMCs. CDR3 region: CASSLVEELGTEAFF. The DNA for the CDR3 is TGTGCCAGCAGCTTGGTGGAGGAGTTGGGCACTGAAGCTTTCTTT.